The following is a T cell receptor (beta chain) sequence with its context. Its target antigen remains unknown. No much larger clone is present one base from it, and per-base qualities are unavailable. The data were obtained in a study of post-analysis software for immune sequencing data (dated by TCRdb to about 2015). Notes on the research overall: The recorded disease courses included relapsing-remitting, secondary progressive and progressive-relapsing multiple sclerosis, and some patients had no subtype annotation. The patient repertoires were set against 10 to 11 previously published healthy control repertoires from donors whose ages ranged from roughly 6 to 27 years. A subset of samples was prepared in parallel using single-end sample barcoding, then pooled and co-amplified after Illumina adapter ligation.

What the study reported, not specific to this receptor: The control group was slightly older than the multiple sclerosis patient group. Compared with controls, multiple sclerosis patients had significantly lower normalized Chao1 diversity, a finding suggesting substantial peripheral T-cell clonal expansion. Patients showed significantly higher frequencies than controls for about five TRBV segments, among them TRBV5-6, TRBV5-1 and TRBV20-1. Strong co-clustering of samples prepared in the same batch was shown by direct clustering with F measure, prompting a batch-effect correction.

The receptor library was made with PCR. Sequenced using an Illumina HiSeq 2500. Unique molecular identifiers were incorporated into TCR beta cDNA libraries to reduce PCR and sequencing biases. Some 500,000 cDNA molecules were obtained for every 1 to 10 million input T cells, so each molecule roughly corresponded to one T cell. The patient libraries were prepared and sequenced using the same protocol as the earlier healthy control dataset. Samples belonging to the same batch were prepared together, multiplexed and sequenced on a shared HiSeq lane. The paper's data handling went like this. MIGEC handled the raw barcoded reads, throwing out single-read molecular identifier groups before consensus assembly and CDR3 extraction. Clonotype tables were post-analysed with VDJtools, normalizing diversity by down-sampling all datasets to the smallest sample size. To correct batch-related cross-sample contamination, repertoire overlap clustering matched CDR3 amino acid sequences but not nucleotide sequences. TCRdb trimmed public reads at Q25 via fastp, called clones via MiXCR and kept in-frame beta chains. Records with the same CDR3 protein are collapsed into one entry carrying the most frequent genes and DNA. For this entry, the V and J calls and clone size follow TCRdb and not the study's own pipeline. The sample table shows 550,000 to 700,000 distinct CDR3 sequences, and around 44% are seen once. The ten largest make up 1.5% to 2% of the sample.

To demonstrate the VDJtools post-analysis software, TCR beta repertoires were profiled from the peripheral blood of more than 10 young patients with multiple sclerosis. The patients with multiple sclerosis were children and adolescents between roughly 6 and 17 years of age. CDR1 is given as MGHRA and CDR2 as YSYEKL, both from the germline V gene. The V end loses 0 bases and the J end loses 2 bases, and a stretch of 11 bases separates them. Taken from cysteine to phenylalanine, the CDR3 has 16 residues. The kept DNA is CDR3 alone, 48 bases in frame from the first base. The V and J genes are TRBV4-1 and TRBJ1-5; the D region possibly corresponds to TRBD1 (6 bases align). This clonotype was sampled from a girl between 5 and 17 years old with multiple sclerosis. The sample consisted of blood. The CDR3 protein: CASSQDSRQGNQPQHF. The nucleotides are TGCGCCAGCAGCCAAGATTCGCGACAGGGCAATCAGCCCCAGCATTTT.